This T cell receptor (beta chain) stems from a study of CD8 T cells in ankylosing spondylitis. The V gene lost 8 bases and the J gene lost 0 bases, with 16 bases spanning the gap. CDR1 DFQATT and CDR2 SNEGSKA come from the germline V gene (reference sequence). The CDR3 length is 14 residues. Comment on this clonotype: Antigen: not known.

Broader study findings: Significant enrichment of disease-linked clones was reported in matched ankylosing spondylitis synovial fluid. Seemingly characteristic of ankylosing spondylitis blood was a TCR beta motif consisting of about 8 highly homologous variants.

TCRdb redid the calling of the 5' RACE reads with MiXCR, one entry per CDR3 protein. The sample yields around 440,000 distinct CDR3 sequences, roughly 17% seen once. Source material: blood, either unsorted or a sorted T cell fraction (not recorded which). The clonotype comes from a male donor with ankylosing spondylitis. This sequence joins TRBV20-1 and TRBJ1-1; D not certain. CDR3 residues: CSSYFNSLNTEAFF. The CDR3 DNA follows: TGCAGTTCATACTTCAACTCCCTGAACACTGAAGCTTTCTTT.